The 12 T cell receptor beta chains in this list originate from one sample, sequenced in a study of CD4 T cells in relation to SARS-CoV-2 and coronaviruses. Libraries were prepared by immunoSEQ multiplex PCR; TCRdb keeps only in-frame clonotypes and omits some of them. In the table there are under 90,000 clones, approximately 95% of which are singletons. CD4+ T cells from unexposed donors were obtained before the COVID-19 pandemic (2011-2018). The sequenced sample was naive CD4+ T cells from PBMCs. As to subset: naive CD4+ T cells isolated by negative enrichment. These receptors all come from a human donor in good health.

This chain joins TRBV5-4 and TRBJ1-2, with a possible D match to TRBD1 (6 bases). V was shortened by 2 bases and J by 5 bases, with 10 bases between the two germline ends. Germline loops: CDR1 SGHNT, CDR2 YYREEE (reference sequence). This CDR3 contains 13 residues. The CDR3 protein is CASSFNREYGYTF. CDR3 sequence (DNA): TGTGCCAGCAGCTTCAACAGGGAATATGGCTACACCTTC.

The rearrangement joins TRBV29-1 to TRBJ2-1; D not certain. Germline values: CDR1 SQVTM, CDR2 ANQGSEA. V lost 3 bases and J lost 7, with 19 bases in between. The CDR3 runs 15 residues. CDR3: CSVDVYGWGDNEQFF. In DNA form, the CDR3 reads TGCAGCGTTGATGTTTATGGGTGGGGTGATAATGAGCAGTTCTTC.

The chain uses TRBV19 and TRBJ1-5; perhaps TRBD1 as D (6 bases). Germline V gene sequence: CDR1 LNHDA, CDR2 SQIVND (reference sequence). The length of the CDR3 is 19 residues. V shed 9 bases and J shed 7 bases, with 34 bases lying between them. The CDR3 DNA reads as TGTGCCAGACACCTGAATGTTTGGTCGGGACACCATCGAGAGCAGCCCCAGCATTTT. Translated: CARHLNVWSGHHREQPQHF.

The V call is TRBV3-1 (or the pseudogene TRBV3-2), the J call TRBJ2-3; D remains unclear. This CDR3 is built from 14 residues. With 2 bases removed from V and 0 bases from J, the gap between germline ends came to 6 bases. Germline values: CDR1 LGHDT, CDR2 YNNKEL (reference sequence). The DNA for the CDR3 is TGTGCCAGCAGCCAAAGGGATAGCACAGATACGCAGTATTTT. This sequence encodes CASSQRDSTDTQYF.

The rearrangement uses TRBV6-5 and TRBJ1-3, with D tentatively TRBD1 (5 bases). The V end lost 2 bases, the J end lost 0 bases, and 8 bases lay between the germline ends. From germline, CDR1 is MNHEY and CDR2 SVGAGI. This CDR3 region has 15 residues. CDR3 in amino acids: CASSYQGPSGNTIYF. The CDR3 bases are TGTGCCAGCAGTTACCAGGGACCCTCTGGAAACACCATATATTTT.

CDR3 sequence reads: CASSLVGRGQGAHGYTF. The CDR3 DNA follows: TGTGCCAGCAGCTTAGTTGGTAGGGGACAGGGGGCTCATGGCTACACCTTC. The chain has TRBV11-2 and TRBJ1-2; TRBD1 matches 12 bases. After removal of 1 base from V and 6 bases from J, the junction contained 9 bases not matched to a gene. This CDR3 region has 17 residues. Germline V CDR1 and CDR2: SGHAT, FQNNGV.

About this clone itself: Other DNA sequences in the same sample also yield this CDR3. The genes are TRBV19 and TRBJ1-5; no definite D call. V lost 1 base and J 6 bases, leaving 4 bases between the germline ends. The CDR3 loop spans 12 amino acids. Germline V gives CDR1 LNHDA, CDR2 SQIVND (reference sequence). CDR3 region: CASSIGGQPQHF. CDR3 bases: TGTGCCAGTAGTATAGGGGGTCAGCCCCAGCATTTT.

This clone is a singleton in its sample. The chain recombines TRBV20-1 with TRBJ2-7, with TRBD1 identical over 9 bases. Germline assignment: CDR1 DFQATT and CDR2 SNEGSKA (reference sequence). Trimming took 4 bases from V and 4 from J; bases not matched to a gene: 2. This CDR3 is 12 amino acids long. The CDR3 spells CSANDRGYEQYF. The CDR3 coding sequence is TGCAGTGCTAATGACAGGGGGTACGAGCAGTACTTC.

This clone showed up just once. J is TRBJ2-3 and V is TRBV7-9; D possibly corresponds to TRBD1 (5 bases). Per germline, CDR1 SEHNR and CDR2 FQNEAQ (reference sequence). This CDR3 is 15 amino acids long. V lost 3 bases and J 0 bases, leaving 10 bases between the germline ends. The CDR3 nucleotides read TGTGCCAGCAGCTTTAGGGGTGTAAGCACAGATACGCAGTATTTT. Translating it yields CASSFRGVSTDTQYF.

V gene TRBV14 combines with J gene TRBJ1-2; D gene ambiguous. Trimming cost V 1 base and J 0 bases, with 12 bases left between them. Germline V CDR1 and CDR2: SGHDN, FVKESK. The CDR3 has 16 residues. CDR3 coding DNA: TGTGCCAGCAGCCAAGTAAGAACAGAAACTAACTATGGCTACACCTTC. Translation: CASSQVRTETNYGYTF.

The CDR3 nucleotides are TGTGCCAGCAGTGAACCAAGGTCTGGGGGGGGCCAAGAGACCCAGTACTTC. This translates into CASSEPRSGGGQETQYF. The rearrangement uses TRBV2 and TRBJ2-5, with TRBD2 matching over 7 bases. This CDR3 has 17 residues. The germline CDR1 and CDR2 sequences are SNHLY and FYNNEI. V lost 2 bases to trimming and J lost 1 base; unmatched junction nucleotides: 10.

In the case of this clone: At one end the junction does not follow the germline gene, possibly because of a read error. CDR3 sequence (DNA): TGTGCCAGCAGTCAAGGACTCGAGTGGAGGACCCAGTACTTC. Translating it yields CASSQGLEWRTQYF. This chain connects TRBV3-1 (or the pseudogene TRBV3-2) to TRBJ2-5, with D possibly matching TRBD2 (5 bases). The CDR3 is made up of 14 amino acids. CDR1 is LGHDT and CDR2 is YNNKEL in the germline V gene (reference sequence).